The 2 T cell receptor beta chains in this list originate from one sample, sequenced in a study of cytomegalovirus exposure and HLA in healthy donors. PCR employed 60 Vbeta and 13 Jbeta primers. This table comes from immunoSEQ multiplex PCR, and its TCRdb copy is limited to in-frame clones, with some not included. This table has 180,000 or so clones, around nine tenths appearing once. Sequences were obtained from PBMCs. The receptors shown here come from a woman aged 25 to 39 in good health and CMV-seronegative.

The chain is built from TRBV5-4 and TRBJ2-1; no definite D call. Looked up from germline, CDR1 is SGHNT and CDR2 is YYREEE (reference sequence). The V gene lost 2 bases and the J gene lost 5 bases, with 5 bases spanning the gap. The CDR3 spans 12 residues. DNA for the CDR3: TGTGCCAGCAGCTTCGGTGACAATGAGCAGTTCTTC. It translates to CASSFGDNEQFF.

A few counts support this clone. This chain's CDR3 is CASSEGAGFNQPQHF. Here the CDR3 DNA reads TGTGCCAGCAGTGAAGGGGCAGGCTTCAATCAGCCCCAGCATTTT. The chain combines TRBV6-1 with TRBJ1-5; D is undetermined. The germline CDR1 and CDR2 sequences are MNHNS and SASEGT. Trimming pared 1 base from V and 3 bases from J, leaving 10 bases between. CDR3 length equals 15 residues.